The sequence of this T cell receptor (beta chain) was determined in a study of shared clonotypes between healthy human individuals. Overall study findings and caveats: Generally, naive subsets came out with larger estimated richness than memory subsets.

Researchers ran the assay at a deep level. Sorted-subset replicate PCRs used around 0.2 ug DNA, some 31,000 T cell genomes. Here immunoSEQ multiplex PCR was the method, and the copy in TCRdb shows in-frame clones only, minus some. The table lists under 2,000,000 clones, about 95% of them singletons. The J segment lost 5 bases and the V segment lost 5 bases, leaving 5 bases of the junction unmatched. In germline, CDR1 is SEHNR, CDR2 FQNEAQ (reference sequence). There are 13 residues in the CDR3. CD45RO-negative CD8 cells positively selected for CCR7 made up the naive population, which excluded terminally differentiated effector memory CD45RA+ cells. Points on this clone: Its antigen is unknown.

The clonotype originates from a man younger than 35 in good health. The chain uses TRBV7-9 and TRBJ2-7; TRBD2 agrees at 8 bases. Specimen: naive CD8+ T cells sorted from blood. The CDR3 loop reads CASSPGLAHEQYF. In DNA, the CDR3 is TGTGCCAGCAGCCCTGGACTAGCCCACGAGCAGTACTTC.